This TCR beta chain was retrieved from a study of spatial heterogeneity in lung cancer (dated by TCRdb to the late 2010s). Notes on the research overall: Beta-chain transcripts were consistently detected in greater numbers than alpha-chain transcripts, which likely reflected higher beta-chain transcript abundance. In the raw uncorrected reads, each unique combination of TCR and UMI appeared more than ten times on average. The study quantitatively compared TCR alpha and beta repertoires across multiple tumor regions, matched nontumor lung and blood in non-small cell lung cancer. Nonsynonymous mutation counts, determined by whole-exome sequencing of tumor tissue, were related to features of the TCR repertoire. At surgery, around 200 tumor regions, 61 to 75 matched nontumor lung samples and more than 55 PBMC samples were TCR-sequenced for both alpha and beta chains.

The library was generated by 5' RACE. The instrument was a NextSeq 500. To allow correction of PCR and sequencing errors, the TCR library protocol tagged every TCR cDNA molecule with a unique molecular identifier. On the authors' methods: TCR identification, UMI-based error correction and CDR3 extraction were performed with Decombinator tools. Expanded TCRs were defined as those above a frequency of 2 per 1,000, corresponding to the top 1% of the tumor frequency distribution. Rényi diversity was computed with the R vegan package after subsampling each repertoire 100 times to 5,000 TCRs. CDR3 similarity networks were built from amino acid triplet string-kernel similarity, connecting CDR3s with pairwise similarity above 0.82. TCRdb applied fastp at Q25 and MiXCR to the public reads, then kept only in-frame beta chains. Duplicate CDR3 protein sequences are folded into a single record with the most common DNA and genes. These V and J calls are TCRdb output, not the study's own analysis. This sample holds about 85,000 distinct CDR3 sequences; around 21% were observed only once. The ten largest clones add up to 6.2% of the sample.

The paper's findings and limits, for the study overall: Ubiquitous expanded tumor TCRs were detected in blood more often at tumor resection than at routine follow-up. Additional single-cell paired TCR alpha and beta sequencing was considered necessary to confirm, at a functional level, the hypothesis that regional TCRs recognize regional mutations.

This clonotype counts as medium-sized (0.01 to 0.1%). The antigen this receptor binds is unknown. No qualities accompany the bases; no much larger clone lies one base away. According to the study, the label for this sample's time point signals: sample taken at primary tumor resection. TCR sequencing used whole RNA extracted from tumor and nontumor lung tissue, or from cryopreserved PBMC samples, without cell sorting. Donors were over 60 patients with early-stage, untreated non-small cell lung cancer from the lung TRACERx cohort. Only patients for whom sufficient RNA was available from at least two tumor regions were selected for TCR sequencing. The source is a male donor with early-stage non-small cell lung cancer. The source material was PBMCs, sampled at surgery.

The nucleotide sequence reads as follows: TGCAGCGCCGACGGACAGGGGGGAAGAGAGCAGTACTTC. Its translation is CSADGQGGREQYF. The sequence joins TRBV29-1 to TRBJ2-7; 10 junctional bases match TRBD1. Unmatched junction bases come to 10, with V trimmed by 7 bases and J by 7 bases. Taken from cysteine to phenylalanine, the CDR3 has 13 residues. Only the CDR3 DNA is retained, 39 bases long and in frame from the first base. The germline V gene specifies SQVTM as CDR1 and ANQGSEA as CDR2.